This TCR beta chain was retrieved from a study of Ad26.COV2.S vaccination and SARS-CoV-2 variants. At the level of the study: In the study, Ad26.COV2.S was injected intramuscularly once, or twice 56 days apart. Study results and limitations: While placebo recipients had lower spike-specific TCR breadth, vaccine recipients had more. Total T cell responses, in the TCR breadth and depth analyses, may have been underestimated. Comparability of non-spike TCR breadth was observed across vaccine and placebo recipients.

About this clone: The antigen is unknown.

TCRdb's copy holds only in-frame clones and misses some; the assay was immunoSEQ multiplex PCR. The profile shows around 500,000 clones, roughly nine tenths of them singletons. Treatment reported: around 19 received Ad26.COV2.S at low or high dose, single or two shots; a few received placebo; per-sample allocation not given. Collection of samples fell on day 63 after the first vaccine or placebo injection. The germline V gene encodes CDR1 SGDLS and CDR2 YYNGEE. Trimming removed 3 bases from V and 4 bases from J; junction bases left unmatched: 9. This CDR3 spans 16 amino acids. The clonotype was recovered from a person aged 18-65 years who received the Ad26.COV2.S COVID-19 vaccine or a placebo. The source material was peripheral blood, sampled in a trial of Ad26.COV2.S vaccine versus placebo. The chain combines TRBV9 with TRBJ2-1, with 8 bases fitting TRBD2. Here the CDR3 DNA reads TGTGCCAGCAGCGGGATAGCGGGGACGACATACAATGAGCAGTTCTTC. Its protein is CASSGIAGTTYNEQFF.